The entry below gives a single T cell receptor beta chain sequence along with its context. The sample comes from a study of blood T cell repertoires in COVID-19. CDR3 length equals 15 residues. V was pared by 4 bases and J by 5 bases, with 10 bases of the junction left unmatched. The germline V gene encodes CDR1 SGHRS and CDR2 YFSETQ. Some clones are missing from TCRdb's copy, which holds only in-frame ones; the method was immunoSEQ multiplex PCR. This sample yields some 360,000 clones, of which about nine tenths are seen a single time; approximately 1% belongs to the top ten. The sequence came from a woman in her thirties who had been exposed to COVID-19. The genes are TRBV5-1 and TRBJ1-1; 8 positions agree with TRBD1. Sequenced material: PBMCs or T cells enriched from blood (not recorded which). The CDR3 sequence: CASSDRGRGITEAFF. CDR3 nucleotides: TGCGCCAGCAGCGACAGGGGTCGCGGGATAACTGAAGCTTTCTTT.